A selection of T cell receptor beta chains follows, all from one sample in a study of regulatory T cells in long-lasting Graves disease. TCRdb reprocessed the multiplex PCR reads with MiXCR, giving one entry per CDR3 protein. The sample has hundreds of thousands of distinct CDR3 sequences, 15% seen once. Separately, the same data were catalogued under a study of T cells in Graves' hyperthyroidism and ophthalmopathy.

The sample in question was peripheral blood mononuclear cells (PBMCs), obtained at new diagnosis, from a patient treated with antithyroid drugs. The receptor source for this set is a woman aged 40 to 55 with Graves disease. Each CDR3 is given with its conserved first and last residue. Fields, in order: V gene, clone size, D gene, J gene, CDR3 protein, CDR3 DNA. The D gene is left open where the match is weak. Clone size is given for some rows only: seen once, a few or many times, or a class if the clone is expanded.

>TRBV15|many|TRBD1|TRBJ2-7
CATSRRTGPHEQYF
TGTGCCACCAGCAGAAGGACAGGGCCCCACGAGCAGTACTTC
>TRBV29-1|NA|NA|TRBJ1-2
CSVGTRVLDGYTF
TGCAGCGTTGGTACCCGGGTGCTAGATGGCTACACCTTC
>TRBV18|NA|NA|TRBJ2-1
CASSPGAARDNEQFF
TGTGCCAGCTCACCTGGGGCAGCCAGAGACAATGAGCAGTTCTTC
>TRBV28|NA|NA|TRBJ2-1
CAGSRRLDNEQFF
TGTGCCGGCAGTAGACGACTTGACAATGAGCAGTTCTTC
>TRBV12-3/TRBV12-4|NA|TRBD1|TRBJ1-5
CASSLAGTGVQPQHF
TGTGCCAGCAGTTTAGCCGGGACAGGGGTCCAGCCCCAGCATTTT
>TRBV27|many|NA|TRBJ1-4
CASSSHEGANEKLFF
TGTGCCAGCAGTTCCCACGAAGGGGCTAATGAAAAACTGTTTTTT
>TRBV2|many|TRBD2|TRBJ2-1
CASSPGLVFGNEQFF
TGTGCCAGCAGTCCGGGACTAGTATTCGGCAATGAGCAGTTCTTC
>TRBV12-5|NA|NA|TRBJ2-7
CASGQEWEQYF
TGTGCTAGTGGGCAAGAGTGGGAGCAGTACTTC
>TRBV13|NA|TRBD2|TRBJ2-2
CASSPIGTRNTGELFF
TGCGCCAGCAGCCCGATTGGGACTAGAAACACCGGGGAGCTGTTTTTT
>TRBV6-5|NA|TRBD1|TRBJ2-7
CASSYGSGGREQYF
TGTGCCAGCAGTTACGGGTCAGGGGGTCGCGAGCAGTACTTC
>TRBV7-3|few|TRBD2|TRBJ2-3
CASSLTPIAGDTDTQYF
TGTGCCAGCAGCTTAACCCCAATAGCGGGAGACACAGATACGCAGTATTTT
>TRBV28|many|NA|TRBJ2-1
CASSRWSYNEQFF
TGTGCCAGCAGTCGCTGGTCGTACAATGAGCAGTTCTTC
>TRBV11-2|many|NA|TRBJ2-6
CASSLGLGRDLSGANVLTF
TGTGCCAGCAGCTTAGGACTAGGCAGGGATCTCTCTGGGGCCAACGTCCTGACTTTC
>TRBV6-1|once|NA|TRBJ1-6
CASSPNRVDSPLHF
TGTGCCAGCAGCCCCAACAGGGTAGATTCACCCCTCCACTTT
>TRBV4-1|few|NA|TRBJ2-3
CASSQDSSSGLGWATQYF
TGCGCCAGCAGCCAAGATTCCTCGTCAGGGTTGGGGTGGGCTACGCAGTATTTT
>TRBV15|few|NA|TRBJ2-3
CATSPQRGWTPSDTQYF
TGTGCCACCAGCCCTCAGAGGGGGTGGACCCCTAGTGATACGCAGTATTTT
>TRBV6-5|few|NA|TRBJ1-1
CASSYIGNTEAFF
TGTGCCAGCAGTTACATTGGGAACACTGAAGCTTTCTTT
>TRBV5-1|NA|TRBD2|TRBJ2-3
CASSLEGRGRRRNTDTQYF
TGCGCCAGCAGCTTGGAGGGGCGGGGGAGGAGAAGGAACACAGATACGCAGTATTTT
>TRBV27|many|NA|TRBJ1-4
CASSGGQATNEKLFF
TGTGCCAGCAGTGGGGGACAAGCAACTAATGAAAAACTGTTTTTT
>TRBV7-6|many|NA|TRBJ1-5
CASSLEAGENQPQHF
TGTGCCAGCAGCTTAGAGGCAGGGGAGAATCAGCCCCAGCATTTT
>TRBV20-1|many|TRBD2|TRBJ2-7
CSAREVAGGSYEQYF
TGCAGTGCTAGAGAGGTAGCGGGAGGTTCCTACGAGCAGTACTTC
>TRBV12-5|many|NA|TRBJ1-1
CASGLVTQDTEAFF
TGTGCTAGTGGTTTGGTAACTCAGGACACTGAAGCTTTCTTT
>TRBV20-1|few|NA|TRBJ2-3
CSAREADTQYF
TGCAGTGCTAGAGAGGCGGATACGCAGTATTTT
>TRBV11-2|many|NA|TRBJ2-7
CASSLQRSGTEQYF
TGTGCCAGCAGCTTGCAAAGATCAGGGACCGAGCAGTACTTC
>TRBV12-3/TRBV12-4|many|NA|TRBJ2-3
CASSQGAGALSTDTQYF
TGTGCCAGCAGCCAGGGGGCGGGAGCTCTAAGCACAGATACGCAGTATTTT
>TRBV28|many|NA|TRBJ1-1
CASTPTGANTEAFF
TGTGCCAGCACACCAACCGGGGCGAACACTGAAGCTTTCTTT
>TRBV19|NA|TRBD1|TRBJ2-3
CASSKHRDRGFPQYF
TGTGCCAGTAGTAAGCACCGGGACAGGGGTTTCCCCCAGTATTTT
>TRBV9|few|TRBD1|TRBJ2-7
CASSAGQGTQEQYF
TGTGCCAGCAGCGCGGGACAGGGTACACAGGAGCAGTACTTC
>TRBV12-3/TRBV12-4|many|TRBD2|TRBJ2-5
CASTLAGVDQETQYF
TGTGCCAGCACCTTAGCGGGAGTGGACCAAGAGACCCAGTACTTC
>TRBV7-2|many|NA|TRBJ1-6
CASSFGTDYSYNSPLHF
TGTGCCAGCAGCTTTGGGACCGACTACTCCTATAATTCACCCCTCCACTTT